This is a list of T cell receptor beta chains from one sample in a study of blood T cells in healthy people across ages. TCRdb analysed the 5' RACE reads with MiXCR anew, one entry per CDR3 protein. The sample includes about 1.5 million distinct CDR3 sequences, around 40% of them seen just once. The sample consisted of blood. The receptors here all came from a woman aged 18 to 35 in good health. CDR3s include the opening cysteine and the closing phenylalanine or tryptophan. A D gene is named only where the DNA matches it firmly. Some rows mark clone size as missing; the rest say once, few, many or name a class of expanded clone.

TRBJ2-1 | . | TRBV29-1 | . | 13 | TGCAGCGTTGAAGAGGATCCCTACAATGAGCAGTTCTTC | CSVEEDPYNEQFF
TRBJ1-2 | TRBD1 | TRBV27 | many | 14 | TGTGCCAGCAGTTTCGGGCAGGGGGACTATGGCTACACCTTC | CASSFGQGDYGYTF
TRBJ2-3 | TRBD2 | TRBV7-9 | . | 18 | TGTGCCAGCAGAAGGTGGCTAGCGGGAGGGCCCTCGACAGATACGCAGTATTTT | CASRRWLAGGPSTDTQYF
TRBJ2-2 | TRBD2 | TRBV7-3 | . | 16 | TGTGCCAGCAGCAACCTAGCGGGAGGGAACACCGGGGAGCTGTTTTTT | CASSNLAGGNTGELFF
TRBJ2-3 | . | TRBV4-1 | . | 16 | TGCGCCAGCAGCCAATCGTCCGGGGAGACGACAGATACGCAGTATTTT | CASSQSSGETTDTQYF
TRBJ2-5 | . | TRBV4-1 | . | 12 | TGCGCCAGCAGCCAAGCCGGAGAACAGCAGTACTTC | CASSQAGEQQYF
TRBJ1-2 | . | TRBV5-1 | few | 16 | TGCGCCAGCAGCTTGGTACGGACAGCTACAACCTATGGCTACACCTTC | CASSLVRTATTYGYTF
TRBJ1-1 | TRBD1 | TRBV7-9 | . | 14 | TGTGCCAGCAGCCCAGGACAGGGGGTCCCTGAAGCTTTCTTT | CASSPGQGVPEAFF
TRBJ2-7 | . | TRBV14 | . | 15 | TGTGCCAGCAGCCAGAGGTCCAGGGGTCTCTACGAGCAGTACTTC | CASSQRSRGLYEQYF
TRBJ1-2 | . | TRBV6-6 | . | 12 | TGTGCCAGCAGTTACTCCCAGGATGGCTACACCTTC | CASSYSQDGYTF
TRBJ1-2 | . | TRBV7-2 | . | 14 | TGTGCCAGCAGCTTACAACAGTCCCCCTATGGCTACACCTTC | CASSLQQSPYGYTF
TRBJ1-5 | . | TRBV12-5 | few | 15 | TGTGCTAGTGGTTTGGTACAGATGGGAAATCAGCCCCAGCATTTT | CASGLVQMGNQPQHF
TRBJ1-6 | TRBD1 | TRBV15 | . | 16 | TGCGCCACCAGCAGGGGGGACAGGGAGAATAATTCACCCCTCCACTTT | CATSRGDRENNSPLHF
TRBJ1-6 | . | TRBV27 | many | 13 | TGTGCCAGCAGTTATTCCTATAATTCACCCCTCCACTTT | CASSYSYNSPLHF
TRBJ2-5 | . | TRBV20-1 | . | 12 | TGCAGTGCTGGAGACCGGCGGGAGACCCAGTACTTC | CSAGDRRETQYF
TRBJ1-4 | . | TRBV30 | few | 14 | TGTGCCTGGAGTGTTCACAGGTTTGGCGAAAAACTGTTTTTT | CAWSVHRFGEKLFF
TRBJ2-7 | TRBD2 | TRBV7-3 | few | 16 | TGTGCCAGCAGCTTAATTGCTAGCGGAGATCCTAACGAGCAGTACTTC | CASSLIASGDPNEQYF
TRBJ2-7 | . | TRBV7-9 | few | 15 | TGTGCCAGCAGCTCAGCCGGGAGAATCCCCTACGAGCAGTACTTC | CASSSAGRIPYEQYF
TRBJ2-5 | . | TRBV13 | many | 14 | TGTGCCAGCAGCTTTGGGGCAGGACAAGAGACCCAGTACTTC | CASSFGAGQETQYF
TRBJ2-7 | . | TRBV29-1 | . | 15 | TGCAGCGTTGAAGATCGGGGCGGAGCCCACAATGAGCAGTACTTC | CSVEDRGGAHNEQYF
TRBJ2-5 | . | TRBV7-6 | . | 15 | TGTGCCAGCAGCTCGAGCCTGGTTGTCCAAGAGACCCAGTACTTC | CASSSSLVVQETQYF
TRBJ1-2 | . | TRBV28 | . | 13 | TGTGCCAGCAGCAGTGGTGGGTTCTATGGCTACACCTTC | CASSSGGFYGYTF
TRBJ2-7 | TRBD2 | TRBV6-2/TRBV6-3 | . | 14 | TGTGCCAGCAGGCCGGGACTACCCGACAATGTGCAGTACTTC | CASRPGLPDNVQYF
TRBJ1-1 | TRBD1 | TRBV3-1 | once | 13 | TGTGCCAGCAACAGGGGGCCGTGGACTGAAGCTTTCTTT | CASNRGPWTEAFF
TRBJ2-5 | . | TRBV18 | few | 13 | TGTGCCAGCTCAGAACGGATACAAGAGACCCAGTACTTC | CASSERIQETQYF